The present entry profiles one T cell receptor (beta chain) with its context. The J segment lost 1 base and the V segment lost 7 bases, leaving 6 bases of the junction unmatched. Germline CDR1 reads SNHLY; CDR2 reads FYNNEI. The CDR3 length is 14 residues. This sample was included in a study of blood T cell repertoires in COVID-19. About the study: COVID-19 samples collected from the United States, Italy and Spain covered acute and convalescent phases.

Per the authors' pipeline: Amplification with reference gene primers provided the estimates of nucleated cell counts. Libraries were prepared by immunoSEQ multiplex PCR; TCRdb keeps only in-frame clonotypes and omits some of them. V and J calls and clone size are given by that table; D and trimming were obtained from the DNA. Here the sample spans nearly 110,000 clones, under 85% being singletons. Sequencing was carried out using peripheral blood. V gene TRBV2 combines with J gene TRBJ2-5; the match to TRBD1 covers 7 bases. The TCR was taken from a woman aged 55-70 years with acute or convalescent COVID-19. The DNA of the CDR3 is TGTGCCAGCACCCAGACAGGGCGCCAAGAGACCCAGTACTTC. It yields the protein CASTQTGRQETQYF.